A selection of T cell receptor beta chains follows, all from one sample in a study of OX40 agonist ivuxolimab in advanced cancers. TCRdb's table, derived via immunoSEQ multiplex PCR, lists solely in-frame clones and lacks some. Among 66,000 or so clones listed, around 93% were seen once. The sample was CD4+ or CD8+ T cells sorted from blood, taken in a trial of the OX40 agonist ivuxolimab. These TCRs come from an adult with an advanced solid tumor such as melanoma, head and neck, liver or kidney cancer. Both conserved end residues are part of each CDR3. The D gene is left open where the match is weak. Size values are once, few and many counts, or a class for expanded clones, and some rows have none.

abundance: once; v_gene: TRBV6-5; j_gene: TRBJ2-3; d_gene: NA; CDR3aa: CASSPRLLRDTQYF; CDR3nt: TGTGCCAGCAGCCCGCGCCTCCTAAGGGATACGCAGTATTTT
abundance: NA; v_gene: TRBV28; j_gene: TRBJ1-5; d_gene: NA; CDR3aa: CASTHWDRTYSNQPQHF; CDR3nt: TGTGCCAGCACCCACTGGGATAGGACCTATAGCAATCAGCCCCAGCATTTT
abundance: NA; v_gene: TRBV2; j_gene: TRBJ2-2; d_gene: NA; CDR3aa: CASMDLNTGELFF; CDR3nt: TGTGCCAGCATGGACCTTAACACCGGGGAGCTGTTTTTT
abundance: NA; v_gene: TRBV11-2; j_gene: TRBJ1-5; d_gene: NA; CDR3aa: CASSFGDGIYQPQHF; CDR3nt: TGTGCCAGCAGCTTCGGGGACGGTATTTATCAGCCCCAGCATTTT
abundance: NA; v_gene: TRBV4-3; j_gene: TRBJ1-1; d_gene: NA; CDR3aa: CASSQDPGMNTEAFF; CDR3nt: TGCGCCAGCAGCCAAGATCCAGGTATGAACACTGAAGCTTTCTTT
abundance: NA; v_gene: TRBV28; j_gene: TRBJ1-1; d_gene: NA; CDR3aa: CASSLGAGAENTEAFF; CDR3nt: TGTGCCAGCAGTCTCGGGGCCGGAGCAGAGAACACTGAAGCTTTCTTT
abundance: few; v_gene: TRBV4-1; j_gene: TRBJ1-5; d_gene: NA; CDR3aa: CASSQTQGRNQPQHF; CDR3nt: TGCGCCAGCAGCCAGACACAGGGTCGCAATCAGCCCCAGCATTTT
abundance: NA; v_gene: TRBV28; j_gene: TRBJ2-7; d_gene: NA; CDR3aa: CASSYGQIYYEQYF; CDR3nt: TGTGCCAGCAGTTACGGACAGATATACTACGAGCAGTACTTC
abundance: NA; v_gene: TRBV30; j_gene: TRBJ1-2; d_gene: TRBD1; CDR3aa: CAWGDRVYGYTF; CDR3nt: TGTGCCTGGGGGGACAGGGTCTATGGCTACACCTTC
abundance: NA; v_gene: TRBV30; j_gene: TRBJ1-1; d_gene: TRBD1; CDR3aa: CAWSSGTGRTEAFF; CDR3nt: TGTGCCTGGAGTAGTGGGACAGGGAGGACTGAAGCTTTCTTT
abundance: NA; v_gene: TRBV6-5; j_gene: TRBJ1-6; d_gene: NA; CDR3aa: CASSYSSSYNSPLHF; CDR3nt: TGTGCCAGCAGTTACTCCAGCTCCTATAATTCACCCCTCCACTTT
abundance: NA; v_gene: TRBV7-2; j_gene: TRBJ2-1; d_gene: NA; CDR3aa: CASSLVSYVMVGEQFF; CDR3nt: TGTGCCAGCAGCTTAGTCTCATACGTAATGGTGGGTGAGCAGTTCTTC
abundance: NA; v_gene: TRBV6-1; j_gene: TRBJ2-1; d_gene: NA; CDR3aa: CASSEALRGPYNEQFF; CDR3nt: TGTGCCAGCAGTGAAGCGCTAAGGGGACCGTACAATGAGCAGTTCTTC
abundance: NA; v_gene: TRBV6-5; j_gene: TRBJ2-1; d_gene: NA; CDR3aa: CASLLGNEQFF; CDR3nt: TGTGCCAGCCTCCTCGGAAATGAGCAGTTCTTC
abundance: NA; v_gene: TRBV7-9; j_gene: TRBJ2-1; d_gene: NA; CDR3aa: CASSLYVDEQFF; CDR3nt: TGTGCCAGCAGCCTTTACGTAGATGAGCAGTTCTTC
abundance: NA; v_gene: TRBV5-4; j_gene: TRBJ1-2; d_gene: NA; CDR3aa: CASSSGVSGYTF; CDR3nt: TGTGCCAGCAGCTCAGGGGTGAGTGGCTACACCTTC
abundance: NA; v_gene: TRBV11-3; j_gene: TRBJ1-5; d_gene: NA; CDR3aa: CASSCHPDGLSNQPQHF; CDR3nt: TGTGCCAGCAGCTGCCATCCGGACGGACTTAGCAATCAGCCCCAGCATTTT
abundance: once; v_gene: TRBV21-1; j_gene: TRBJ1-5; d_gene: NA; CDR3aa: CASSKGKGRRGHSNQPQHF; CDR3nt: TGTGCCAGCAGCAAAGGGAAGGGGCGGAGGGGGCATAGCAATCAGCCCCAGCATTTT
abundance: few; v_gene: TRBV19; j_gene: TRBJ1-5; d_gene: NA; CDR3aa: CASSITSYSNQPQHF; CDR3nt: TGTGCCAGTAGTATAACGTCGTATAGCAATCAGCCCCAGCATTTT
abundance: NA; v_gene: TRBV6-6; j_gene: TRBJ1-2; d_gene: NA; CDR3aa: CASSYGQAGYGYTF; CDR3nt: TGTGCCAGCAGTTACGGTCAGGCTGGCTATGGCTACACCTTC
abundance: NA; v_gene: TRBV30; j_gene: TRBJ2-1; d_gene: TRBD1; CDR3aa: CAWSLQGVSQFF; CDR3nt: TGTGCCTGGAGCCTACAGGGGGTTTCGCAGTTCTTC
abundance: NA; v_gene: TRBV19; j_gene: TRBJ1-5; d_gene: NA; CDR3aa: CASSIYLATSNQPQHF; CDR3nt: TGTGCCAGTAGTATTTATTTGGCCACTTCAAATCAGCCCCAGCATTTT
abundance: once; v_gene: TRBV6-5; j_gene: TRBJ2-5; d_gene: TRBD2; CDR3aa: CASSYRGDGGETQYF; CDR3nt: TGTGCCAGCAGTTATCGTGGTGACGGGGGGGAGACCCAGTACTTC
abundance: NA; v_gene: TRBV5-6; j_gene: TRBJ1-2; d_gene: NA; CDR3aa: CASSLLPDSSYTF; CDR3nt: TGTGCCAGCAGCCTACTACCGGACAGCAGCTACACCTTC
abundance: few; v_gene: TRBV2; j_gene: TRBJ1-2; d_gene: NA; CDR3aa: CASTDSPEGWGYTF; CDR3nt: TGTGCCAGCACGGACAGCCCCGAAGGATGGGGCTACACCTTC
abundance: NA; v_gene: TRBV6-4; j_gene: TRBJ1-5; d_gene: NA; CDR3aa: CASSPTGLPNQPQHF; CDR3nt: TGTGCCAGCAGCCCAACAGGGTTGCCCAATCAGCCCCAGCATTTT
abundance: few; v_gene: TRBV19; j_gene: TRBJ1-3; d_gene: NA; CDR3aa: CASSMIRGSGNTIYF; CDR3nt: TGTGCCAGTAGTATGATCCGGGGATCAGGAAACACCATATATTTT
abundance: NA; v_gene: TRBV6-5; j_gene: TRBJ2-1; d_gene: TRBD2; CDR3aa: CASSSYQRGGWNEQFF; CDR3nt: TGTGCCAGCAGTTCTTATCAGCGGGGGGGGTGGAATGAGCAGTTCTTC
abundance: NA; v_gene: TRBV28; j_gene: TRBJ2-1; d_gene: NA; CDR3aa: CASSFRGAGEQFF; CDR3nt: TGTGCCAGCAGTTTTAGGGGGGCCGGGGAGCAGTTCTTC
abundance: NA; v_gene: TRBV13; j_gene: TRBJ2-2; d_gene: NA; CDR3aa: CASSPGLNTGELFF; CDR3nt: TGTGCCAGCAGCCCCGGACTTAACACCGGGGAGCTGTTTTTT
abundance: few; v_gene: TRBV25-1; j_gene: TRBJ2-5; d_gene: NA; CDR3aa: CATHAETQYF; CDR3nt: TGTGCCACCCATGCGGAGACCCAGTACTTC
abundance: NA; v_gene: TRBV7-6; j_gene: TRBJ2-1; d_gene: TRBD2; CDR3aa: CASSLGGLDQQFF; CDR3nt: TGTGCCAGCAGCTTAGGGGGACTAGACCAACAGTTCTTC
abundance: NA; v_gene: TRBV28; j_gene: TRBJ2-3; d_gene: TRBD2; CDR3aa: CASSLGPQRGDTDTQYF; CDR3nt: TGTGCCAGCAGTTTGGGCCCCCAGCGGGGAGACACAGATACGCAGTATTTT
abundance: NA; v_gene: TRBV7-9; j_gene: TRBJ1-6; d_gene: NA; CDR3aa: CASSSPLQNSPLHF; CDR3nt: TGTGCCAGCAGCTCCCCACTACAAAATTCACCCCTCCACTTT
abundance: NA; v_gene: TRBV6-1; j_gene: TRBJ1-2; d_gene: NA; CDR3aa: CASSELGQGYGYTF; CDR3nt: TGTGCCAGCAGTGAACTAGGGCAGGGTTATGGCTACACCTTC
abundance: NA; v_gene: TRBV27; j_gene: TRBJ1-1; d_gene: NA; CDR3aa: CASSPLREDTEAFF; CDR3nt: TGTGCCAGCAGTCCTCTCAGGGAGGACACTGAAGCTTTCTTT
abundance: NA; v_gene: TRBV30; j_gene: TRBJ2-1; d_gene: NA; CDR3aa: CAWNRAGNEQFF; CDR3nt: TGTGCCTGGAACAGGGCGGGCAATGAGCAGTTCTTC
abundance: NA; v_gene: TRBV7-2; j_gene: TRBJ2-1; d_gene: NA; CDR3aa: CASSLMVGAPLQGNEQFF; CDR3nt: TGTGCCAGCAGCTTAATGGTGGGGGCTCCCTTACAAGGCAATGAGCAGTTCTTC
abundance: NA; v_gene: TRBV30; j_gene: TRBJ1-6; d_gene: NA; CDR3aa: CAWGNGGSPLHF; CDR3nt: TGTGCCTGGGGGAACGGGGGGTCACCCCTCCACTTT
abundance: NA; v_gene: TRBV15; j_gene: TRBJ2-6; d_gene: NA; CDR3aa: CATSRDEEASFSGANVLTF; CDR3nt: TGTGCCACCAGCAGAGACGAGGAGGCGTCTTTCTCTGGGGCCAACGTCCTGACTTTC
abundance: NA; v_gene: TRBV19; j_gene: TRBJ1-4; d_gene: TRBD1; CDR3aa: CASSSPGQGIENEKLFF; CDR3nt: TGTGCCAGTAGTAGCCCGGGACAGGGAATAGAGAATGAAAAACTGTTTTTT
abundance: NA; v_gene: TRBV9; j_gene: TRBJ2-5; d_gene: NA; CDR3aa: CASSVGREETQYF; CDR3nt: TGTGCCAGCAGCGTAGGACGTGAAGAGACCCAGTACTTC
abundance: few; v_gene: TRBV7-9; j_gene: TRBJ1-5; d_gene: NA; CDR3aa: CASSITAPGNQPQHF; CDR3nt: TGTGCCAGCAGCATTACGGCCCCGGGGAATCAGCCCCAGCATTTT
abundance: NA; v_gene: TRBV5-4; j_gene: TRBJ2-3; d_gene: NA; CDR3aa: CASSYTDTQYF; CDR3nt: TGTGCCAGCAGCTACACAGATACGCAGTATTTT
abundance: few; v_gene: TRBV19; j_gene: TRBJ2-1; d_gene: TRBD1; CDR3aa: CASRLTGYGEQFF; CDR3nt: TGTGCCAGTAGGTTGACAGGGTACGGCGAGCAGTTCTTC
abundance: NA; v_gene: TRBV28; j_gene: TRBJ1-5; d_gene: TRBD1; CDR3aa: CASSRTRGTDRGSQPQHF; CDR3nt: TGTGCCAGCAGTCGAACACGTGGGACCGACAGGGGGAGCCAGCCCCAGCATTTT
abundance: NA; v_gene: TRBV11-3; j_gene: TRBJ2-1; d_gene: NA; CDR3aa: CASSLAGTSPWSYNEQFF; CDR3nt: TGTGCCAGCAGCTTAGCCGGGACTTCCCCCTGGTCCTACAATGAGCAGTTCTTC
abundance: NA; v_gene: TRBV7-8; j_gene: TRBJ2-7; d_gene: NA; CDR3aa: CASSPRLEGLNEQYF; CDR3nt: TGTGCCAGCAGCCCTAGACTAGAAGGTTTGAACGAGCAGTACTTC
abundance: NA; v_gene: TRBV11-3; j_gene: TRBJ2-1; d_gene: TRBD2; CDR3aa: CASSSLSGRARNEQFF; CDR3nt: TGTGCCAGCAGCTCACTCAGCGGGAGGGCCAGAAATGAGCAGTTCTTC
abundance: NA; v_gene: TRBV4-3; j_gene: TRBJ1-5; d_gene: NA; CDR3aa: CASSPGPYQPQHF; CDR3nt: TGCGCCAGCAGCCCAGGACCATATCAGCCCCAGCATTTT
abundance: NA; v_gene: TRBV16; j_gene: TRBJ2-7; d_gene: NA; CDR3aa: CASSQGLGEQYF; CDR3nt: TGTGCCAGCAGCCAAGGCCTTGGGGAGCAGTACTTC
abundance: NA; v_gene: TRBV6-6; j_gene: TRBJ2-1; d_gene: TRBD2; CDR3aa: CASSYLSGGGDEQFF; CDR3nt: TGTGCCAGCAGTTACTTGTCGGGGGGTGGTGATGAGCAGTTCTTC
abundance: NA; v_gene: TRBV5-6; j_gene: TRBJ1-5; d_gene: NA; CDR3aa: CASSLLGSEPQHF; CDR3nt: TGTGCCAGCAGCTTGCTGGGGTCGGAGCCCCAGCATTTT
abundance: NA; v_gene: TRBV7-2; j_gene: TRBJ2-1; d_gene: NA; CDR3aa: CASSLWRGLSYNEQFF; CDR3nt: TGTGCCAGCAGCTTATGGCGGGGTTTATCCTACAATGAGCAGTTCTTC
abundance: NA; v_gene: TRBV28; j_gene: TRBJ2-3; d_gene: TRBD2; CDR3aa: CASSPPRGESTDTQYF; CDR3nt: TGTGCCAGCAGTCCCCCCCGGGGGGAAAGCACAGATACGCAGTATTTT
abundance: NA; v_gene: TRBV13; j_gene: TRBJ2-3; d_gene: NA; CDR3aa: CASSLGLEVTQYF; CDR3nt: TGTGCCAGCAGCTTGGGTCTAGAGGTTACGCAGTATTTT
abundance: NA; v_gene: TRBV7-9; j_gene: TRBJ2-3; d_gene: NA; CDR3aa: CASSFPRRGGADTQYF; CDR3nt: TGTGCCAGCAGCTTCCCGAGGAGAGGAGGGGCAGATACGCAGTATTTT
abundance: NA; v_gene: TRBV6-5; j_gene: TRBJ1-5; d_gene: NA; CDR3aa: CASCPTGHNQPQHF; CDR3nt: TGTGCCAGCTGTCCGACAGGCCACAATCAGCCCCAGCATTTT
abundance: once; v_gene: TRBV28; j_gene: TRBJ1-2; d_gene: NA; CDR3aa: CASSLFFQGGYGYTF; CDR3nt: TGTGCCAGCAGTTTATTTTTCCAGGGCGGCTATGGCTACACCTTC